This entry features one TCR beta chain sequence. The CDR3 length is 16 residues. Germline-derived CDR1 and CDR2 are SGHTS and YDEGEE. The junction had 4 bases not matched to a gene; V was cut back by 0 bases and J by 1 base. This sample is drawn from a study of shared T cell receptors in the human thymus. Data came from immunoSEQ multiplex PCR; TCRdb stores just in-frame clones and leaves some out. Of 720,000 or so clones listed, around 85% are singletons. A further study also used this sample, focusing on human thymus T cells.

V gene TRBV5-8 combines with J gene TRBJ1-5; 7 bases are shared with TRBD1. Source material: thymocytes. The TCR comes from a girl under two years old with a congenital heart defect. In DNA, the CDR3 is TGTGCCAGCAGCTTGGGGGGCAGGGGGAGCAATCAGCCCCAGCATTTT. It specifies CASSLGGRGSNQPQHF.